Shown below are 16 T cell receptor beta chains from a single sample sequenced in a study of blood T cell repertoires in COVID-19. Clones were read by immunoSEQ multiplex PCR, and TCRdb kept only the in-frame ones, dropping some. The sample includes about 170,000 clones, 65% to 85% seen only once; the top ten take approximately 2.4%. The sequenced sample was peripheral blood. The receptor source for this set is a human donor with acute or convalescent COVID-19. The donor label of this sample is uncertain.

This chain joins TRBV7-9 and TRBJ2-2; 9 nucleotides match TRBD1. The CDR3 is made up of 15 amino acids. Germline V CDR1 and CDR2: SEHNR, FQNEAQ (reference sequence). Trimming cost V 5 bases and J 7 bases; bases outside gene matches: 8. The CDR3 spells CASSAGDREGGELFF. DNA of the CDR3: TGTGCCAGCAGCGCCGGGGACAGGGAGGGCGGGGAGCTGTTTTTT.

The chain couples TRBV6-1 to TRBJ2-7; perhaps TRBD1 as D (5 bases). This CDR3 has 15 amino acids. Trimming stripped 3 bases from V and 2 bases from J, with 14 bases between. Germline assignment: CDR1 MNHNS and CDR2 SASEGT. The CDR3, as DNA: TGTGCCAGCAGTGAGACGCTAACAGGAACCTACGAGCAGTACTTC. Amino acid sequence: CASSETLTGTYEQYF.

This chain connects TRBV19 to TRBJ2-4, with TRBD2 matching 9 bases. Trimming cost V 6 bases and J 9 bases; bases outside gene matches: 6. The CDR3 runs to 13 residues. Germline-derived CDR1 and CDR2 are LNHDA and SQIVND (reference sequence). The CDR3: CASRGPGLAIQYF. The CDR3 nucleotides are TGTGCCAGTAGGGGTCCGGGACTAGCCATTCAGTACTTC.

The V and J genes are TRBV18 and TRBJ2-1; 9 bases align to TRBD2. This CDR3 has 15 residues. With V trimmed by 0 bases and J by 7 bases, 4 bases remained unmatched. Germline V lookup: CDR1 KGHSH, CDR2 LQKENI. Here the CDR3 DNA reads TGTGCCAGCTCACCACCTAGCGGGAGAGGAAATGAGCAGTTCTTC. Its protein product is CASSPPSGRGNEQFF. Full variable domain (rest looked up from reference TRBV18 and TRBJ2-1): NAGVMQNPRHLVRRRGQEARLRCSPMKGHSHVYWYRQLPEEGLKFMVYLQKENIIDESGMPKERFSAEFPKEGPSILRIQQVVRGDSAAYFCASSPPSGRGNEQFFGPGTRLTVL.

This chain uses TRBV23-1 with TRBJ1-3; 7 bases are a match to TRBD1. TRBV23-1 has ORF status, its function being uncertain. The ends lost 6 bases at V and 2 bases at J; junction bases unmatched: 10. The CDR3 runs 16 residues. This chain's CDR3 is CASREDLTGAGNTIYF. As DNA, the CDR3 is TGCGCCAGCAGGGAGGACCTTACAGGGGCTGGAAACACCATATATTTT.

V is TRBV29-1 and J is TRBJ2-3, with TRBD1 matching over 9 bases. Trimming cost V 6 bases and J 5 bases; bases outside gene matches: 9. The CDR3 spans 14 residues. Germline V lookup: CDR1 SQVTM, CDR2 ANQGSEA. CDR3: CSVGQGEGGDTQYF. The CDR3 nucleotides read TGCAGCGTGGGACAGGGAGAGGGTGGAGATACGCAGTATTTT.

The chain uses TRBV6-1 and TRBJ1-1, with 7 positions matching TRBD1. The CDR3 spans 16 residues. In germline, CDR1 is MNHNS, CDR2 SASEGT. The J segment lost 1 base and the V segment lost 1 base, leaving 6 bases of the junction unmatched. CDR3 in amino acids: CASSEDRGIRNTEAFF. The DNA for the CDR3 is TGTGCCAGCAGTGAAGACAGGGGTATAAGGAACACTGAAGCTTTCTTT.

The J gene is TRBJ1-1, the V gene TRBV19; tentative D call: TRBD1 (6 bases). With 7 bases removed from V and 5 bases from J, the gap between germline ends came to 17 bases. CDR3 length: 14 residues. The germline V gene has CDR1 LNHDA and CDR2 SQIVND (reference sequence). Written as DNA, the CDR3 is TGTGCCAGTACCCAGACTCCAGGGGATACTGAAGCTTTCTTT. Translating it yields CASTQTPGDTEAFF.

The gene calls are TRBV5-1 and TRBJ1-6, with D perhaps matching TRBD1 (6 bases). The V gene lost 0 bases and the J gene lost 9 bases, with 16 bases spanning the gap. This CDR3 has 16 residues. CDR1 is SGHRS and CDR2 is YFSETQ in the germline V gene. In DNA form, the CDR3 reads TGCGCCAGCAGCTTGGAGGACAGAGGAGCTCTTTCACCCCTCCACTTT. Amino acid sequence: CASSLEDRGALSPLHF.

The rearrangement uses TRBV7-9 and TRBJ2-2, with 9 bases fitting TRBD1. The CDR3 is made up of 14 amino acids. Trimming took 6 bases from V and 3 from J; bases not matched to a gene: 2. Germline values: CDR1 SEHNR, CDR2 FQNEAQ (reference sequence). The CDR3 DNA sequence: TGTGCCAGCAGATGGGACAGGGACACCGGGGAGCTGTTTTTT. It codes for CASRWDRDTGELFF.

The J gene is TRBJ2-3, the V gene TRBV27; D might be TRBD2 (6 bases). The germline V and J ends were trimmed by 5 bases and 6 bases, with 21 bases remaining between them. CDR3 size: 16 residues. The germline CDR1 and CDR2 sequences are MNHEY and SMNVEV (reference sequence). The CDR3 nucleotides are TGTGCCAGCAGTCCGATGGGGGGAATCATCCCGGATACGCAGTATTTT. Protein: CASSPMGGIIPDTQYF.

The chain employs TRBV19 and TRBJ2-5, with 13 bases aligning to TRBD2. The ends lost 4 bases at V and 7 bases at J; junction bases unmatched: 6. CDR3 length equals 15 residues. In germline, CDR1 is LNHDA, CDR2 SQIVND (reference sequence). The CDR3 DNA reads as TGTGCCAGTAGTACCACTAGCGGGGGGGCCGGGACCCAGTACTTC. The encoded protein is CASSTTSGGAGTQYF.

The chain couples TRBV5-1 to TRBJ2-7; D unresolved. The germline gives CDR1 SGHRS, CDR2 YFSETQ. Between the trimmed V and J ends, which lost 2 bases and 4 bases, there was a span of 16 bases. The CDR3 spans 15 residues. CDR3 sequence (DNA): TGCGCCAGCAGCTTACAGTCGACCCCCTGGTACGAGCAGTACTTC. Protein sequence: CASSLQSTPWYEQYF.

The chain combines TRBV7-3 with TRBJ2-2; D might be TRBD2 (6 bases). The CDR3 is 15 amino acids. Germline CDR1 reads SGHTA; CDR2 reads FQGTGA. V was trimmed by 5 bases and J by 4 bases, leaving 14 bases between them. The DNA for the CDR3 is TGTGCCAGCAGCCCGAGACTCGGGGGCACCGGGGAGCTGTTTTTT. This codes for CASSPRLGGTGELFF.

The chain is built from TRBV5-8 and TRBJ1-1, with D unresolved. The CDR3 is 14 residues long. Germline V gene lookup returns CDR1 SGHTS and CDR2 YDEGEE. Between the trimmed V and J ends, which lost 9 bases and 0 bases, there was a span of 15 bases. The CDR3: CATPGARLNTEAFF. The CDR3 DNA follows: TGTGCCACCCCCGGAGCCAGATTGAACACTGAAGCTTTCTTT.

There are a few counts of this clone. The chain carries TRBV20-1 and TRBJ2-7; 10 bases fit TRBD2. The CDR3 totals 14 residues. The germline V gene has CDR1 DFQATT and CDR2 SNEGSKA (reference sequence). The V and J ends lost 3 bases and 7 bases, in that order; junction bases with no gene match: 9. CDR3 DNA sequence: TGCAGTGCTAGTAGGGCTAGCGGGAGCTTTGAGCAGTACTTC. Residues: CSASRASGSFEQYF.